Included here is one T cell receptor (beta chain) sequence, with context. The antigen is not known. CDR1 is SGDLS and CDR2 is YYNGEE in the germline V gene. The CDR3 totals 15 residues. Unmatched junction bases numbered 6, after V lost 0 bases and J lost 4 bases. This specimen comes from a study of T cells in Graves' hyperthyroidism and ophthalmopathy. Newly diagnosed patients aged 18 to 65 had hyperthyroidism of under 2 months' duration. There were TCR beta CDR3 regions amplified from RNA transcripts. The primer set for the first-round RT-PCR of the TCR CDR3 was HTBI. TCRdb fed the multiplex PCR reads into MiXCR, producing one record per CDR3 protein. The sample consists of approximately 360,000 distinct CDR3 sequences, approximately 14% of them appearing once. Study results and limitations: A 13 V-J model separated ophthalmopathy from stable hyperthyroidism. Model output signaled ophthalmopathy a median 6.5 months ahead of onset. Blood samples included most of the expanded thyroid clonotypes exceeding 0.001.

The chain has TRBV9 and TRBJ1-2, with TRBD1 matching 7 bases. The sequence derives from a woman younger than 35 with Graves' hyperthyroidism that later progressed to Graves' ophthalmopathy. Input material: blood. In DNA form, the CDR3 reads TGTGCCAGCAGCGTAGGGACAGGTCAAAGCTATGGCTACACCTTC. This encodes CASSVGTGQSYGYTF.